The clone carrying this TCR beta chain was seen many times. Its antigen is still unknown. This record belongs to a study of molecular identifiers for immune sequencing clone quantification. The overall study: In replicates, RNA from approximately 20,000 or 100,000 naive CD8 cells was divided five ways and four parts were sequenced. General study findings and limits: Highly expanded clone sizes could end up underestimated if a barcode were shared by identical TCR molecules.

Germline V lookup: CDR1 SEHNR, CDR2 FQNEAQ (reference sequence). After removal of 5 bases from V and 7 bases from J, the junction contained 8 bases not matched to a gene. This CDR3 contains 14 residues. TCRdb reprocessed the PCR reads with MiXCR, giving one entry per CDR3 protein. The sample holds about 5,500 distinct CDR3 sequences, around 15% seen once. The source material was naive CD8+ T cells from blood, with Jurkat cell RNA spiked in. The subset denotes: FACS-sorted CD8+CD4-CCR7+CD45RA+ naive T cells. The V call is TRBV7-9, the J call TRBJ1-1; TRBD1 matches 9 bases. The sequence derives from a human donor in good health. Some libraries in this study had Jurkat cell RNA spiked in. CDR3 DNA sequence: TGTGCCAGCAGCGGCCGGGACAGGGCGGGTGAAGCTTTCTTT. Its translation: CASSGRDRAGEAFF.